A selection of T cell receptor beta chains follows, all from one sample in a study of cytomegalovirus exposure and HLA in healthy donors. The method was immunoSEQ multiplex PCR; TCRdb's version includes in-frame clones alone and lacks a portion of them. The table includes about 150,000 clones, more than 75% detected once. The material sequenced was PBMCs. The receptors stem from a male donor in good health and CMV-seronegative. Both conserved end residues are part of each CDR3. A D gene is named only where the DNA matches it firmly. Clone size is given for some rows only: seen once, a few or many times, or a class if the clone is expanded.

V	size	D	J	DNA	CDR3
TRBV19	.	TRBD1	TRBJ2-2	TGTGCCAGTAGTATTTCGGGACAGATCGCCGGGGAGCTGTTTTTT	CASSISGQIAGELFF
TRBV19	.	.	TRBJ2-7	TGTGCCAGCCGCCCCGGCGGATCGGGCTACGAGCAGTACTTC	CASRPGGSGYEQYF
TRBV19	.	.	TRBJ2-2	TGTGCCAGTAGGGGGCAACCTGCCGGGGAGCTGTTTTTT	CASRGQPAGELFF
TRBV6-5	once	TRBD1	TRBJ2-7	TGTGCCAGCAGTTTGGGGACAGAATACTACGAGCAGTACTTC	CASSLGTEYYEQYF
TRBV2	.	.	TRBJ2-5	TGTGCCAGCAGTGGGGGCAGGGGTGGGGAGACCCAGTACTTC	CASSGGRGGETQYF
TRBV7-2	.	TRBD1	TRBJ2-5	TGTGCCAGCAGCGGTGACAGGGCGACCCAGTACTTC	CASSGDRATQYF
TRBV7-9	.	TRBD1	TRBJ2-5	TGTGCCAGCAGCTCAGGACAGGGGTTGGGAGAGACCCAGTACTTC	CASSSGQGLGETQYF
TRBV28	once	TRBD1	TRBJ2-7	TGTGCCAGCAGTTTAGGGACAGACTACGAGCAGTACTTC	CASSLGTDYEQYF
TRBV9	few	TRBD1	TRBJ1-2	TGTGCCAGCAGCCCAGGACAGGGGGCGAACTATGGCTACACCTTC	CASSPGQGANYGYTF
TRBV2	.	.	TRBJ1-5	TGTGCCAGCAGTGAAGCGCGCGGGGGCGGCGGTCAGCCCCAGCATTTT	CASSEARGGGGQPQHF
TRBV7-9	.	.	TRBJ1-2	TGTGCCAGCAGCTTGGACCAGACAGTTAACTATGGCTACACCTTC	CASSLDQTVNYGYTF
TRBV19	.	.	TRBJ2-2	TGTGCCAGCGACCCAGGGTTCACCGGGGAGCTGTTTTTT	CASDPGFTGELFF
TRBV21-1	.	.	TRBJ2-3	TGTGCCAGCGGACAGGGGGCGAAAGATACGCAGTATTTT	CASGQGAKDTQYF
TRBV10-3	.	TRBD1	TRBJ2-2	TGTGCCACGGCCGGACAGGCGAACACCGGGGAGCTGTTTTTT	CATAGQANTGELFF
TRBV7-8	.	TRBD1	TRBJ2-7	TGTGCCAGCAGCACAAACCCGGGACAGTACTACGAGCAGTACTTC	CASSTNPGQYYEQYF
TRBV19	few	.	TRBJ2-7	TGTGCCAGTAGTGCAGCGGGTCCGTACGAGCAGTACTTC	CASSAAGPYEQYF
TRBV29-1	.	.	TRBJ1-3	TGCAGCGTTGCCCCCACTCAAGGAAACACCATATATTTT	CSVAPTQGNTIYF
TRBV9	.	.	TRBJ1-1	TGTGCCAGCAGCGTAGTAGGGGGGGGGCTGAACACTGAAGCTTTCTTT	CASSVVGGGLNTEAFF
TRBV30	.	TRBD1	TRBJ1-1	TGTGCCTCCATTCCGACAGGGGGCGCAGTGTTGGACACTGAAGCTTTCTTT	CASIPTGGAVLDTEAFF
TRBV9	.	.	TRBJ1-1	TGTGCCAGCAGCGTAGTCCAGGGGTCCGACACTGAAGCTTTCTTT	CASSVVQGSDTEAFF
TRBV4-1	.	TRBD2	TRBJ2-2	TGCGCCAGCAGCCTTAGACTAGCGGGAAAAACCGGGGAGCTGTTTTTT	CASSLRLAGKTGELFF
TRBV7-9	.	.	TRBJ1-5	TGTGCCAGCAGCCCAGGGGTGGAGAACAATCAGCCCCAGCATTTT	CASSPGVENNQPQHF
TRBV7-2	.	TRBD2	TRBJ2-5	TGTGCCAGCAGCTCTTTCTCTAGCGGGGGGGCAGCGGAGACCCAGTACTTC	CASSSFSSGGAAETQYF
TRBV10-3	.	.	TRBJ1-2	TGTGCCATCACCCAGGGTACGGGCTATGGCTACACCTTC	CAITQGTGYGYTF
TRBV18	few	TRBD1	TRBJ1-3	TGTGCCAGCTCTCCTCCCGGGACAGGGTCTTCTGGAAACACCATATATTTT	CASSPPGTGSSGNTIYF
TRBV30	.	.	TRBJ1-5	TGTGCCTGGAGTGTACCCGGTCAGCCCCAGCATTTT	CAWSVPGQPQHF